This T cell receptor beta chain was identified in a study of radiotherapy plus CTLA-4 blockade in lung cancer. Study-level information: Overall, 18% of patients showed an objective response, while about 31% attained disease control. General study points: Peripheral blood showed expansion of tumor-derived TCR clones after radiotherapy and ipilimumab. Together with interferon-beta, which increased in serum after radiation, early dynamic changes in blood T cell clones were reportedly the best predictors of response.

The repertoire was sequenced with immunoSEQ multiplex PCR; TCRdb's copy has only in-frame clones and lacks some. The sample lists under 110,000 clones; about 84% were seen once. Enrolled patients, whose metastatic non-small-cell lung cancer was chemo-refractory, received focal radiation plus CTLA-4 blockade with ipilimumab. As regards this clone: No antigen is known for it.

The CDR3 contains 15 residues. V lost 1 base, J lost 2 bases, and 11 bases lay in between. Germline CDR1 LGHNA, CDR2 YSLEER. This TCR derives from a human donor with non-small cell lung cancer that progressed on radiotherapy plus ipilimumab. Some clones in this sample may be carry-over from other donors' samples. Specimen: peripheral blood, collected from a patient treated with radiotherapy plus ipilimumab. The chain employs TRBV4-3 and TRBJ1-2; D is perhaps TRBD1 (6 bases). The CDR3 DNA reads TGCGCCAGCAGCCAAGTAGGTCAGGGGAACTATGGCTACACCTTC. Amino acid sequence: CASSQVGQGNYGYTF.